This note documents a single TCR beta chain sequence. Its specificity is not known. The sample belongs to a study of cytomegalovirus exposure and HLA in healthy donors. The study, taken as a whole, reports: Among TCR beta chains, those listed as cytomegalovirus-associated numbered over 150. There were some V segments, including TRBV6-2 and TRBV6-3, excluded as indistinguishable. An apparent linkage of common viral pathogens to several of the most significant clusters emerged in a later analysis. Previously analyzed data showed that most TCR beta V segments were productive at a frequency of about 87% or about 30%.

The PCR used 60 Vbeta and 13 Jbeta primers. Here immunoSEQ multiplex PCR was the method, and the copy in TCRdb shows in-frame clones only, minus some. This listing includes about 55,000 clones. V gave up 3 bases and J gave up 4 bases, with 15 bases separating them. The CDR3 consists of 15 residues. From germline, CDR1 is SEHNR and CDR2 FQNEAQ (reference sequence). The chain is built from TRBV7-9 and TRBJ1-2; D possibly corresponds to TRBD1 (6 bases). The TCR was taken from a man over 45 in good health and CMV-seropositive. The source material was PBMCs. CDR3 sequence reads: CASSFREQGGYGYTF. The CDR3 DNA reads TGTGCCAGCAGCTTTCGCGAACAGGGCGGCTATGGCTACACCTTC.